The rows below give T cell receptor beta chains drawn from one sample of a study of blood T cell repertoires in COVID-19. Clones were sequenced by immunoSEQ multiplex PCR, and TCRdb holds only the in-frame ones, with some missing. The sample records about 95,000 clones, 81% being singletons. Material: peripheral blood. The receptors were sampled from an elderly man with COVID-19, enrolled during active disease. The CDR3 runs from the conserved cysteine through the conserved F or W. A D gene is named only where the DNA matches it firmly. Some rows have no size entry. The others give once, few or many, or a class for an expanded clone.

D	size	V	J	CDR3	DNA
TRBD2	NA	TRBV7-8	TRBJ2-2	CASSSTGTSRRGSTGELFF	TGTGCCAGCAGCTCCACCGGGACTAGCAGGAGAGGTAGCACCGGGGAGCTGTTTTTT
NA	NA	TRBV4-3	TRBJ1-3	CASSQDVGVGVRNTIYF	TGCGCCAGCAGCCAAGATGTAGGGGTAGGAGTCAGAAACACCATATATTTT
NA	NA	TRBV12-3/TRBV12-4	TRBJ1-2	CASSHDRRGGYTF	TGTGCCAGCAGTCATGACAGAAGGGGTGGCTACACCTTC
NA	NA	TRBV3-1/TRBV3-2	TRBJ1-5	CASSQVGKGQGRHQPQHF	TGTGCCAGCAGCCAAGTAGGAAAAGGCCAGGGGCGGCATCAGCCCCAGCATTTT
TRBD1	NA	TRBV28	TRBJ2-4	CASSLPTGGNIQYF	TGTGCCAGCAGTTTACCAACAGGGGGCAACATTCAGTACTTC
TRBD2	NA	TRBV3-1/TRBV3-2	TRBJ2-7	CASSQAFPGLAGGSYEQYF	TGTGCCAGCAGCCAAGCATTCCCGGGACTAGCGGGAGGCTCCTACGAGCAGTACTTC
NA	NA	TRBV2	TRBJ1-5	CASSAVRGGNQPQHF	TGTGCCAGCAGTGCCGTTAGGGGGGGCAACCAGCCCCAGCATTTT
TRBD1	NA	TRBV6-5	TRBJ1-1	CASSKTDRDTEAFF	TGTGCCAGCAGTAAAACGGACAGGGACACTGAAGCTTTCTTT
NA	once	TRBV7-9	TRBJ1-4	CASSLLPGRKLFF	TGTGCCAGCAGCTTATTACCGGGGAGGAAACTGTTTTTT
NA	NA	TRBV10-3	TRBJ1-6	CAIREVGRNSPLHF	TGTGCCATCCGAGAAGTAGGGAGAAATTCACCCCTCCACTTT
TRBD1	NA	TRBV6-6	TRBJ1-3	CGVAQGSSGNTIYF	TGTGGGGTGGCACAGGGGAGCTCTGGAAACACCATATATTTT
TRBD2	NA	TRBV27	TRBJ2-2	CASRRGLAPRAGELFF	TGTGCCAGCAGAAGGGGACTAGCGCCGAGGGCCGGGGAGCTGTTTTTT
NA	NA	TRBV4-2	TRBJ2-5	CASSQVGGYQETQYF	TGTGCCAGCAGCCAAGTCGGAGGGTACCAAGAGACCCAGTACTTC
TRBD1	NA	TRBV19	TRBJ2-3	CASSPRTGRTDTQYF	TGTGCCAGTAGTCCAAGGACAGGGCGCACAGATACGCAGTATTTT
TRBD1	NA	TRBV23-1	TRBJ1-5	CASSQSQRDRAMQPQHF	TGCGCCAGCAGTCAATCGCAGAGGGACAGGGCAATGCAGCCCCAGCATTTT
TRBD2	NA	TRBV27	TRBJ2-1	CASTSGRGSYNEQFF	TGTGCCAGCACTAGCGGGAGGGGCTCCTACAATGAGCAGTTCTTC
TRBD1	once	TRBV7-2	TRBJ1-2	CASSLSGTGTHGYTF	TGTGCCAGCAGCTTAAGCGGGACAGGTACACATGGCTACACCTTC
TRBD2	NA	TRBV3-1/TRBV3-2	TRBJ2-5	CASSQGKASGGFQETQYF	TGTGCCAGCAGCCAAGGCAAAGCTAGCGGGGGATTCCAAGAGACCCAGTACTTC
NA	NA	TRBV4-3	TRBJ1-5	CASSQETGNQPQHF	TGCGCCAGCAGCCAAGAAACCGGTAATCAGCCCCAGCATTTT
TRBD1	NA	TRBV7-9	TRBJ1-3	CASSRQGLGNTIYF	TGTGCCAGCAGCCGACAGGGGCTTGGAAACACCATATATTTT
TRBD1	NA	TRBV4-3	TRBJ1-4	CASSQDNRGNEKLFF	TGCGCCAGCAGCCAAGATAACAGGGGAAATGAAAAACTGTTTTTT
TRBD2	few	TRBV5-5	TRBJ2-7	CASNLAGSYEQYF	TGTGCCAGCAACCTAGCGGGGAGCTACGAGCAGTACTTC
TRBD2	NA	TRBV9	TRBJ2-2	CASSVDSSGRTGELFF	TGTGCCAGCAGCGTAGATTCCAGCGGGAGGACCGGGGAGCTGTTTTTT
NA	NA	TRBV18	TRBJ1-1	CASSPREGEAFF	TGTGCCAGCTCACCCCGGGAGGGGGAAGCTTTCTTT
NA	few	TRBV12-5	TRBJ1-2	CASGLARLQKYGYTF	TGTGCTAGTGGTTTGGCCCGCCTACAGAAGTATGGCTACACCTTC
TRBD1	once	TRBV23-1	TRBJ2-5	CASSPQGTGEETQYF	TGCGCCAGCAGTCCCCAAGGGACAGGGGAAGAGACCCAGTACTTC
NA	NA	TRBV7-8	TRBJ2-7	CASSLVVGNYEQYF	TGTGCCAGCAGCTTAGTTGTGGGCAACTACGAGCAGTACTTC
TRBD2	once	TRBV27	TRBJ2-1	CASRVAGPPYNEQFF	TGTGCCAGCCGAGTAGCGGGTCCCCCCTACAATGAGCAGTTCTTC
TRBD2	NA	TRBV6-2/TRBV6-3	TRBJ2-7	CASSSTSGFHEQYF	TGTGCCAGCAGCAGCACTAGCGGGTTCCACGAGCAGTACTTC
TRBD1	NA	TRBV15	TRBJ1-6	CATSTGQEYSPLHF	TGTGCCACCAGCACGGGACAGGAATATTCACCCCTCCACTTT
NA	NA	TRBV7-2	TRBJ1-2	CASSSPSLLRAYGYTF	TGTGCCAGCAGCTCCCCGAGTTTGTTGCGTGCCTATGGCTACACCTTC
NA	once	TRBV7-3	TRBJ2-3	CASSPGGSSGTQYF	TGTGCCAGCAGCCCCGGTGGAAGCTCAGGAACGCAGTATTTT